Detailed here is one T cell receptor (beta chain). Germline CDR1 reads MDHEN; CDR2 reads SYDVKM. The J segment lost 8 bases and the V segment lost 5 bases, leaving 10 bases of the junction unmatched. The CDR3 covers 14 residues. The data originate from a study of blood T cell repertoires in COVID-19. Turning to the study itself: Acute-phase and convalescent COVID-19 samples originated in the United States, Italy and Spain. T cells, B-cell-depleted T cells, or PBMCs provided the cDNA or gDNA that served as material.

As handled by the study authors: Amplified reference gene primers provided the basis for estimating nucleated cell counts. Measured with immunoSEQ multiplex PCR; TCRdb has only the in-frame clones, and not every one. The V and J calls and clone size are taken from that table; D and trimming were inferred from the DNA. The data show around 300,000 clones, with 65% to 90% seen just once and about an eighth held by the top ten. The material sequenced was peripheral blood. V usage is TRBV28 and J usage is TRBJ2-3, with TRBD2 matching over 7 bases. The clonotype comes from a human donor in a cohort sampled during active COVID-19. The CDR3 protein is CASSRTAGGGTQYF. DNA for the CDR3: TGTGCCAGCAGTCGTACAGCCGGCGGGGGTACGCAGTATTTT.